This T cell receptor beta chain originates from a study of T-cell memory formation after mild COVID-19. Germline CDR1 SEHNR, CDR2 FQNEAQ (reference sequence). The CDR3 is 15 residues long. Trimming pared 0 bases from V and 6 bases from J, leaving 13 bases between. A few counts support this clonotype. A single record per CDR3 protein comes from TCRdb applying MiXCR to the 5' RACE reads. The table records 400,000 to 450,000 distinct CDR3 sequences, around 17% of them present only once. The material sequenced was PBMCs or a T cell subset sorted from them (not recorded which). The chain uses TRBV7-9 and TRBJ2-3, with TRBD2 as a possible D gene (6 bases). The source is a man between 18 and 29 years old who had mild COVID-19 (a few samples of this study predate the infection). Cell type and time point are not known. CDR3 in DNA: TGTGCCAGCAGCTTAGCTTCGACTAGTGGTGATACGCAGTATTTT. As protein: CASSLASTSGDTQYF.